This T cell receptor beta chain derives from a study of cytomegalovirus exposure and HLA in healthy donors. Study-wide background: Earlier sequencing of 200 million or so T cells yielded around 120 million unique TCR beta sequences.

Notes on the study in general: Further analysis, carried out later, found HLA-associated TCR beta chains more clonally expanded than equally common other chains. Overall, approximately 150 TCR beta chains were annotated as cytomegalovirus-associated. In a later analysis, CMV-associated beta chains were mostly HLA-associated, it appeared.

V trimming: 2 bases; J trimming: 4 bases; junction bases outside the gene matches: 9. The CDR3 spans 17 residues. Germline CDR1 reads SGHDT; CDR2 reads YYEEEE. Points on this clone: Its antigen is currently unknown.

A multiplex PCR was run with 60 Vbeta primers and 13 Jbeta primers. The repertoire was sequenced with immunoSEQ multiplex PCR; TCRdb's copy has only in-frame clones and lacks some. Among tens of thousands of clones listed, around 70% were seen once. The J gene is TRBJ1-4, the V gene TRBV5-6; 9 bases align to TRBD1. This TCR came from a man aged 60 to 75 in good health and CMV-seronegative. The sample consisted of PBMCs. CDR3 region: CASSFPGQGINNEKLFF. As DNA, the CDR3 is TGTGCCAGCAGCTTTCCGGGACAGGGAATCAATAATGAAAAACTGTTTTTT.